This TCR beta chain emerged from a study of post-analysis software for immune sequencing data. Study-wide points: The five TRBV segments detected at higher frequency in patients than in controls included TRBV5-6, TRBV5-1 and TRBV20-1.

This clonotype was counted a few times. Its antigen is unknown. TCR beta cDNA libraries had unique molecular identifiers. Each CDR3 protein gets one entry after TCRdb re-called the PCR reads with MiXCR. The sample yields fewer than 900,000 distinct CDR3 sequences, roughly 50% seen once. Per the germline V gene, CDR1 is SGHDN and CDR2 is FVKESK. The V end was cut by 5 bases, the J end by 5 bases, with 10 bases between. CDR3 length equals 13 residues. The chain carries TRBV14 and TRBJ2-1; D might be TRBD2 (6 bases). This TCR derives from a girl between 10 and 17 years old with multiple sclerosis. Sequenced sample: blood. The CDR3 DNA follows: TGTGCCAGCAGCGTACTAGCAAACAATGAGCAGTTCTTC. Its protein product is CASSVLANNEQFF.